The rows below give T cell receptor beta chains drawn from one sample of a study of blood T cell repertoires in COVID-19. Libraries were prepared by immunoSEQ multiplex PCR; TCRdb keeps only in-frame clonotypes and omits some of them. The sample yields about 400,000 clones, over 75% seen once. Material for sequencing was PBMCs or T cells enriched from blood (not recorded which). The receptors were gathered from a woman in her thirties or forties with acute COVID-19. CDR3s include the opening cysteine and the closing phenylalanine or tryptophan. A D gene is named only where the DNA matches it firmly. Expanded clones get a size class; other rows say once, few or many, or leave the size out.

j_call	d_call	clone_size	v_call	cdr3_nt	cdr3_aa
TRBJ1-1	-	-	TRBV10-1	TGCGCCAGCAGTGAGGGTCGGGGGTCGACGGCTGAAGCTTTCTTT	CASSEGRGSTAEAFF
TRBJ1-1	-	-	TRBV7-6	TGTGCCAGCAGCCCATCTCAAGGGGACACTGAAGCTTTCTTT	CASSPSQGDTEAFF
TRBJ1-1	-	-	TRBV20-1	TGCAGTGCTGGAGAACAATATGAAGCTTTCTTT	CSAGEQYEAFF
TRBJ1-6	-	-	TRBV7-8	TGTGCCAGCAGCTTAGCGCGTGCAGGATTGGATTCACCCCTCCACTTT	CASSLARAGLDSPLHF
TRBJ2-5	TRBD2	-	TRBV9	TGTGCCAGCAGCGTAGAGGCTAGCGGGGTGGAGACCCAGTACTTC	CASSVEASGVETQYF
TRBJ2-7	-	-	TRBV30	TGTGCCTGGAGTCGAGGGGGGGTGTTCGAGCAGTACTTC	CAWSRGGVFEQYF
TRBJ1-6	TRBD1	once	TRBV30	TGTGCCTGGGTGAAGAGGGACAGGGGGCTGCTTTCACCCCTCCACTTT	CAWVKRDRGLLSPLHF
TRBJ1-5	-	once	TRBV3-1/TRBV3-2	TGTGCCAGCAGCCAAGATTTCGGAGTCGGGGGTCAGCCCCAGCATTTT	CASSQDFGVGGQPQHF
TRBJ2-4	-	-	TRBV5-1	TGCGCCAGCAGCTTCGGGCCCACTACCGGGGTGAGGAACATTCAGTACTTC	CASSFGPTTGVRNIQYF
TRBJ1-5	-	-	TRBV7-2	TGTGCCAGCAGTCTTCCGGCGGTAAGCAATCAGCCCCAGCATTTT	CASSLPAVSNQPQHF
TRBJ1-1	-	-	TRBV5-4	TGTGCCAGCAAACTCCCGGGGTCCACTGAAGCTTTCTTT	CASKLPGSTEAFF
TRBJ2-2	TRBD2	-	TRBV2	TGTGCCAGCAGTGAATTTAGTAGCGGGGGGACCGGGGAGCTGTTTTTT	CASSEFSSGGTGELFF
TRBJ1-4	TRBD1	-	TRBV2	TGTGCCAGCAGTGGAACAGGGGCAACTAATGAAAAACTGTTTTTT	CASSGTGATNEKLFF
TRBJ2-5	-	-	TRBV18	TGTGCCAGCTCACCAAGGACAGCCCAAGAGACCCAGTACTTC	CASSPRTAQETQYF
TRBJ1-1	TRBD1	-	TRBV30	TGTGCCTGGGGACCCGGGACAGGGGATACTGAAGCTTTCTTT	CAWGPGTGDTEAFF
TRBJ1-1	-	once	TRBV10-3	TGTGCCATCAGTAACAGGAACACTGAAGCTTTCTTT	CAISNRNTEAFF
TRBJ1-1	TRBD1	-	TRBV7-6	TGTGCCAGCAGCTTAGAGGTTAGGGGACAGGGAGGGGGATACACTGAAGCTTTCTTT	CASSLEVRGQGGGYTEAFF
TRBJ2-1	-	-	TRBV11-3	TGTGCCAGCAGCTTAGAAGGGGTCTCCTACAATGAGCAGTTCTTC	CASSLEGVSYNEQFF
TRBJ2-7	TRBD2	-	TRBV11-2	TGTGCCAGCAGCCCGAGATGGCGGGGGGCAGAATACGAGCAGTACTTC	CASSPRWRGAEYEQYF
TRBJ1-5	-	-	TRBV24-1	TGTGCCACCAGTGTGAAAGGGGTTTATCAGCCCCAGCATTTT	CATSVKGVYQPQHF
TRBJ2-1	-	-	TRBV9	TGTGCCAGCAGCGTAGTGGTTAGCGGATACAATGAGCAGTTCTTC	CASSVVVSGYNEQFF
TRBJ1-2	TRBD1	-	TRBV19	TGTGCCAGTACCCCGACAGGGAGCTATGGCTACACCTTC	CASTPTGSYGYTF